This T cell receptor (beta chain) was profiled in a study of CD8 T cells in ankylosing spondylitis. TCRdb redid the calling of the 5' RACE reads with MiXCR, one entry per CDR3 protein. This sample yields about 260,000 distinct CDR3 sequences, of which 20% are seen a single time; less than 9.5% belongs to the top ten. General observations from the study: Past studies reported some motif variants in reactive arthritis synovial fluid and blood. What appeared characteristic of ankylosing spondylitis blood was a TCR beta motif of several highly homologous variants.

The germline CDR1 and CDR2 sequences are MNHNS and SASEGT. The CDR3 has 15 amino acids. Trimming shortened V by 2 bases and J by 7 bases, and 12 bases separated the two germline ends. Details on this clonotype: Its specificity is unknown.

V gene TRBV6-1 combines with J gene TRBJ1-6, with D possibly TRBD1 on 6 matching bases. The source of this sequence is a male donor with ankylosing spondylitis or in good health (not recorded which). Sequenced material: blood, either unsorted or a sorted T cell fraction (not recorded which). The CDR3 here is CASSERQAPNSPLHF. DNA for the CDR3: TGTGCCAGCAGTGAAAGACAGGCTCCAAATTCACCCCTCCACTTT.